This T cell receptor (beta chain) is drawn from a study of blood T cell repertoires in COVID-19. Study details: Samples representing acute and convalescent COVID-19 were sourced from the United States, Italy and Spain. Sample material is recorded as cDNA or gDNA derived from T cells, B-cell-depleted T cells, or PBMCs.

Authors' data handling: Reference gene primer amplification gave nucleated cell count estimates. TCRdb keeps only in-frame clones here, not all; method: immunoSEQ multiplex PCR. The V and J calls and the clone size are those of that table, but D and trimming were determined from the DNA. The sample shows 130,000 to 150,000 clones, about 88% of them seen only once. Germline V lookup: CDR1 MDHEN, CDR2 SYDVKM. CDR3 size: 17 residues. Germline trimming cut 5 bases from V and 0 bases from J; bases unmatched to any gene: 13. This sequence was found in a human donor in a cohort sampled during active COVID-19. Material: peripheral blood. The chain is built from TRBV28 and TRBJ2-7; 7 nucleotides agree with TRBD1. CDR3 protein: CASSPRQGRAFSYEQYF. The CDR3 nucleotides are TGTGCCAGCAGTCCACGACAGGGTCGGGCCTTCTCCTACGAGCAGTACTTC. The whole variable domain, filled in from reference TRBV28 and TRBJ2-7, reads DVKVTQSSRYLVKRTGEKVFLECVQDMDHENMFWYRQDPGLGLRLIYFSYDVKMKEKGDIPEGYSVSREKKERFSLILESASTNQTSMYLCASSPRQGRAFSYEQYFGPGTRLTVT.